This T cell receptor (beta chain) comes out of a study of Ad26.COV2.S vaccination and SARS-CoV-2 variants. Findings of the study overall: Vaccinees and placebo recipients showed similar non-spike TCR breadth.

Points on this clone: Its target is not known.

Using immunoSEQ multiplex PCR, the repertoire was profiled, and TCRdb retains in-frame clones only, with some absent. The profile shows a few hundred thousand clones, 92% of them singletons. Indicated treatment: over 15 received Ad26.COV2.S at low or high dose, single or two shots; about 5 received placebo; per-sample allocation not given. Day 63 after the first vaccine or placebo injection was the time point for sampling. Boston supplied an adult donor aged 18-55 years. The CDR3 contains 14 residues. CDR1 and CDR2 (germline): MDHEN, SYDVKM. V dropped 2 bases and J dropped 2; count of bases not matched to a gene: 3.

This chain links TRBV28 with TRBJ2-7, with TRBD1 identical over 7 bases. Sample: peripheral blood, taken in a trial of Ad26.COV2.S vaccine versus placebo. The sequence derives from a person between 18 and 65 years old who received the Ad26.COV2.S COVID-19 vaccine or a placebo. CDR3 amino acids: CASSLKQGTYEQYF. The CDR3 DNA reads TGTGCCAGCAGTTTAAAACAGGGGACCTACGAGCAGTACTTC.